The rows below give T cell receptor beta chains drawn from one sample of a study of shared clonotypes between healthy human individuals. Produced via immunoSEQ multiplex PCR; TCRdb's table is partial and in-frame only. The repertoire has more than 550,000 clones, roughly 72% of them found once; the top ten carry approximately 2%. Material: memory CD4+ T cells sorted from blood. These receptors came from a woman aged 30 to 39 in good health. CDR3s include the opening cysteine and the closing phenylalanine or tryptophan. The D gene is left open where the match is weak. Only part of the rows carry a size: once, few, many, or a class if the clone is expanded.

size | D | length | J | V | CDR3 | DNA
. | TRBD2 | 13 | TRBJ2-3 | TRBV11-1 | CVRLAESKVTQYF | TGTGTTCGACTAGCGGAGTCCAAAGTTACGCAGTATTTT
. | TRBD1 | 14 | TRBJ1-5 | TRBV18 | CASSPTGGYQPQHF | TGTGCCAGCTCACCAACAGGGGGGTATCAGCCCCAGCATTTT
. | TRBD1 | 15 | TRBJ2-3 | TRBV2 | CASTRRTGSTDTQYF | TGTGCCAGCACCAGAAGGACAGGCTCCACAGATACGCAGTATTTT
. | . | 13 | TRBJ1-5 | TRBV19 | CASSGQSNQPQHF | TGTGCCAGTAGTGGACAAAGCAATCAGCCCCAGCATTTT
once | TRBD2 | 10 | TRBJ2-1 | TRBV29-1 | CGGGDNEQFF | TGCGGCGGGGGGGACAATGAGCAGTTCTTC
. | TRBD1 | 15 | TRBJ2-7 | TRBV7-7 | CASSQGQGSGYEQYF | TGTGCCAGCAGCCAAGGACAGGGAAGTGGATACGAGCAGTACTTC
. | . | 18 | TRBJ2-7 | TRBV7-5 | CVRSPTRSGTGSSYEQYF | TGTGTCAGAAGCCCCACCCGATCCGGGACAGGGTCCTCCTACGAGCAGTACTTC
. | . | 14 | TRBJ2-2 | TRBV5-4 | CASSSGPVTGELFF | TGTGCCAGCAGCTCTGGCCCCGTCACCGGGGAGCTGTTTTTT
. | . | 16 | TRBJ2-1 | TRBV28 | CASSALLAPNYNEQFF | TGTGCCAGCAGTGCTCTCCTAGCGCCCAACTACAATGAGCAGTTCTTC
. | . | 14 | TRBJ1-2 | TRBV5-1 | CASSPGGSDYGYTF | TGCGCCAGCAGCCCTGGGGGCAGCGACTATGGCTACACCTTC
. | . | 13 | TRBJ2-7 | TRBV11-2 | CASSLETAGEQYF | TGTGCCAGCAGCTTAGAGACCGCGGGGGAGCAGTACTTC
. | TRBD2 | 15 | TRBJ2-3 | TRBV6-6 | CASRPATSGTDTQYF | TGTGCCAGCAGACCCGCGACTAGCGGCACAGATACGCAGTATTTT
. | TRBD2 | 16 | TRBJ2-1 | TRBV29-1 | CSVRGLAGTSYNEQFF | TGCAGCGTCAGGGGACTAGCGGGCACCTCCTACAATGAGCAGTTCTTC
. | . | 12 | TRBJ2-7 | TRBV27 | CASSSTTYEQYF | TGTGCCAGCAGTTCAACAACCTACGAGCAGTACTTC
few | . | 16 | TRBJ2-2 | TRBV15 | CATSTTIQISTGELFF | TGTGCCACCAGCACGACTATACAGATTAGCACCGGGGAGCTGTTTTTT
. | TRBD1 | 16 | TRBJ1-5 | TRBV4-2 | CASSQDPDRGIQPQHF | TGTGCCAGCAGCCAAGATCCGGACAGGGGGATTCAGCCCCAGCATTTT
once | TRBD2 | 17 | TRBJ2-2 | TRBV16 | CATSTGLAGVQAGELFF | TGTGCCACCTCTACCGGACTAGCGGGAGTTCAAGCCGGGGAGCTGTTTTTT
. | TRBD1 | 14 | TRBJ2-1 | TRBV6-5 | CASGTGVRVNEQFF | TGTGCCAGCGGAACAGGGGTGAGGGTCAATGAGCAGTTCTTC
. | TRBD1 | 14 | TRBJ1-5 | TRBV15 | CATSRAGGKQPQHF | TGTGCCACCAGCAGAGCAGGGGGAAAACAGCCCCAGCATTTT
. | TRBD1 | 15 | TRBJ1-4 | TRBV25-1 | CASSAPTGTNEKLFF | TGTGCCAGCAGTGCCCCGACAGGGACTAATGAAAAACTGTTTTTT
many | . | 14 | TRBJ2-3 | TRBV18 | CASSPRELTDTQYF | TGTGCCAGCTCGCCCCGGGAACTAACAGATACGCAGTATTTT
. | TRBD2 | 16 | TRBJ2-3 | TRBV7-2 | CASSLGVELAVDTQYF | TGTGCCAGCAGCTTAGGGGTCGAACTAGCGGTGGATACGCAGTATTTT
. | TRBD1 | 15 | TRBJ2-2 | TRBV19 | CASSIAGGGGGELFF | TGTGCCAGTAGTATAGCAGGGGGCGGCGGCGGGGAGCTGTTTTTT
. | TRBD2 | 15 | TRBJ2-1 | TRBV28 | CASSETSGRGNEQFF | TGTGCCAGCAGTGAGACTAGCGGGAGGGGTAATGAGCAGTTCTTC
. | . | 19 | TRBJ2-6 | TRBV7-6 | CASSLRPRINEGGANVLTF | TGTGCCAGCAGCTTACGCCCGCGCATCAACGAGGGGGGGGCCAACGTCCTGACTTTC
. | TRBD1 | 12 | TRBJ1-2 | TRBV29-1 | CSDQTGNYGYTF | TGCAGCGACCAGACAGGGAACTATGGCTACACCTTC
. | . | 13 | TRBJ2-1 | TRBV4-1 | CASSLGQTLGKFF | TGCGCCAGCAGCCTCGGACAGACCCTAGGGAAGTTCTTC
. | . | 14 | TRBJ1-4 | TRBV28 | CASSLWPTNEKLFF | TGTGCCAGCAGTTTATGGCCAACTAATGAAAAACTGTTTTTT
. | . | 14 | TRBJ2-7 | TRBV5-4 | CASSLSGVSYEQYF | TGTGCCAGCAGCTTGAGTGGCGTCTCCTACGAGCAGTACTTC
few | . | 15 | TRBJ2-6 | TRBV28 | CASSLRGAGANVLTF | TGTGCCAGCAGTTTACGGGGTGCCGGGGCCAACGTCCTGACTTTC
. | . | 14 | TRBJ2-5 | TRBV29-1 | CSVGRGVYQETQYF | TGCAGCGTTGGAAGGGGAGTGTACCAAGAGACCCAGTACTTC
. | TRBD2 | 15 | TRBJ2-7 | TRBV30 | CAWSVGTSGGYEQYF | TGTGCCTGGAGTGTCGGGACTAGCGGGGGCTACGAGCAGTACTTC
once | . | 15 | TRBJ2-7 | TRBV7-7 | CASSLLGRFSYEQYF | TGTGCCAGCAGCTTATTAGGCCGTTTCTCCTACGAGCAGTACTTC
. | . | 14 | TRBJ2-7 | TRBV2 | CASSDSRPTYEQYF | TGTGCCAGCAGTGATTCAAGGCCCACCTACGAGCAGTACTTC
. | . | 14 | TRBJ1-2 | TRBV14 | CASSQDTKAYGYTF | TGTGCCAGCAGCCAAGACACTAAGGCCTATGGCTACACCTTC
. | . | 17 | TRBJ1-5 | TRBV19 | CASLPHSPTGIGQPQHF | TGTGCCAGCTTACCCCACAGTCCAACAGGAATCGGTCAGCCCCAGCATTTT
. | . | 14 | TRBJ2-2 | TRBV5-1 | CASSWDGDTGELFF | TGCGCCAGCAGCTGGGACGGTGACACCGGGGAGCTGTTTTTT
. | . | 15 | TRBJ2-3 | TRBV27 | CASSLTRGNPHTQYF | TGTGCCAGCAGTTTAACCCGCGGGAACCCCCATACGCAGTATTTT
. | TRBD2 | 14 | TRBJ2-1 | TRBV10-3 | CASRLAGPGNEQFF | TGTGCCAGCCGACTAGCGGGACCGGGTAATGAGCAGTTCTTC
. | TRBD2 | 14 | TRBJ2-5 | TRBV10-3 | CAISDPGTKETQYF | TGTGCCATCAGTGACCCGGGGACTAAGGAGACCCAGTACTTC
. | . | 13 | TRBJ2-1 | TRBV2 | CASGSNANNEQFF | TGTGCCAGCGGGTCGAATGCCAACAATGAGCAGTTCTTC
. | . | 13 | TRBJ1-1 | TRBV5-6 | CASTLDFHTEAFF | TGTGCCAGCACCTTGGACTTTCACACTGAAGCTTTCTTT
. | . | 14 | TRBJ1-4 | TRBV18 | CASSPGGKTEKLFF | TGTGCCAGCTCACCCGGCGGGAAAACTGAAAAACTGTTTTTT
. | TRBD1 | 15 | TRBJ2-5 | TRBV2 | CASIEYGTGHETQYF | TGTGCCAGCATTGAGTACGGGACAGGGCACGAGACCCAGTACTTC
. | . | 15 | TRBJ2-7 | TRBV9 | CASSSGFGGSYEQYF | TGTGCCAGCAGCTCGGGATTCGGGGGATCCTACGAGCAGTACTTC
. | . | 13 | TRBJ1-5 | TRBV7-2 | CASSWDTGLPQHF | TGTGCCAGCAGCTGGGACACGGGCTTGCCCCAGCATTTT
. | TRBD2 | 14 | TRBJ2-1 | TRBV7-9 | CASSMTSGHNEQFF | TGTGCCAGCAGCATGACTAGCGGGCACAATGAGCAGTTCTTC